A single sample is the source of the 28 T cell receptor beta chains below, sequenced in a study of cytomegalovirus exposure and HLA in healthy donors. Repertoires were generated with immunoSEQ multiplex PCR, while TCRdb's copy carries only in-frame clones and drops some. Among roughly 59,000 clones listed, 95% were seen once. The sample taken for sequencing was PBMCs. Receptors originate from a woman aged 18-29 years in good health and CMV-seropositive.

Here the CDR3 DNA reads TGTGCCAGCAGCTACGGGGTTCCTAGCGGGGAGACCCAGTACTTC. Amino acids: CASSYGVPSGETQYF. V usage is TRBV7-2 and J usage is TRBJ2-5; 8 bases align to TRBD2. This CDR3 region has 15 residues. Germline CDR1 reads SGHTA; CDR2 reads FQGNSA. Losses at the gene ends were 4 bases for V and 5 bases for J; bases not matched to a gene: 9.

The chain recombines TRBV6-1 with TRBJ2-7, with 7 bases fitting TRBD1. J lost 6 bases, V lost 6 bases, and 8 bases had no gene match. Germline V CDR1 and CDR2: MNHNS, SASEGT. The CDR3 covers 13 residues. CDR3: CASSTGEWGEQYF. The DNA of the CDR3 is TGTGCCAGCAGCACAGGGGAGTGGGGCGAGCAGTACTTC.

The chain joins TRBV6-6 to TRBJ1-5; D unclear. CDR1 and CDR2 from the germline V gene are MNHNY and SVGAGI (reference sequence). The CDR3 is 14 amino acids. The V and J ends lost 5 bases and 3 bases respectively, with 11 bases between them. CDR3 region: CASSQNSLNQPQHF. CDR3 DNA sequence: TGTGCCAGCAGTCAAAACAGTCTCAATCAGCCCCAGCATTTT.

This chain connects TRBV7-8 to TRBJ2-3; 7 nucleotides agree with TRBD1. Germline loops: CDR1 SGHVS, CDR2 FQNEAQ. This CDR3 is built from 15 residues. J gave up 9 bases and V 2 bases, and 11 bases lay outside the gene matches. The DNA for the CDR3 is TGTGCCAGCAGCTTACGGGACAGAATAACTGGCACGCAGTATTTT. This gives the protein CASSLRDRITGTQYF.

The V call is TRBV5-8, the J call TRBJ2-1; D unresolved. The CDR3 has 16 residues. Germline loops: CDR1 SGHTS, CDR2 YDEGEE. Trimming shortened V by 3 bases and J by 0 bases, and 13 bases separated the two germline ends. As DNA, the CDR3 is TGTGCCAGCAGCTCCCCACCCTATGGCTCCTACAATGAGCAGTTCTTC. This gives the protein CASSSPPYGSYNEQFF.

The gene calls are TRBV7-9 and TRBJ1-1, with TRBD1 as a possible D gene (6 bases). Trimming shortened V by 5 bases and J by 6 bases, and 13 bases separated the two germline ends. Looked up from germline, CDR1 is SEHNR and CDR2 is FQNEAQ (reference sequence). This CDR3 comprises 13 residues. CDR3 region: CASSITGYPEAFF. For the CDR3, the DNA is TGTGCCAGCAGCATCACAGGGTACCCTGAAGCTTTCTTT.

V usage is TRBV7-9 and J usage is TRBJ1-2; TRBD1 aligns across 10 bases. This CDR3 has 16 residues. V lost 0 bases, J lost 2 bases, and 3 bases stayed unmatched. Germline assignment: CDR1 SEHNR and CDR2 FQNEAQ (reference sequence). The CDR3 sequence is CASSLAGTGANYGYTF. CDR3 in DNA: TGTGCCAGCAGCTTAGCCGGGACAGGGGCGAACTATGGCTACACCTTC. Using reference TRBV7-9 and TRBJ1-2 for the parts outside the CDR3, the full variable domain is DTGVSQNPRHKITKRGQNVTFRCDPISEHNRLYWYRQTLGQGPEFLTYFQNEAQLEKSRLLSDRFSAERPKGSFSTLEIQRTEQGDSAMYLCASSLAGTGANYGYTFGSGTRLTVV.

This chain joins TRBV28 and TRBJ2-5; 7 bases are shared with TRBD2. The CDR3 covers 13 residues. Germline CDR1 reads MDHEN; CDR2 reads SYDVKM. After removal of 3 bases from V and 3 bases from J, the junction contained 1 base not matched to a gene. The CDR3 DNA is TGTGCCAGCAGTTTGGGAGGGAAAGAGACCCAGTACTTC. Residues: CASSLGGKETQYF.

The gene calls are TRBV11-3 and TRBJ1-1; unclear D gene. V lost 2 bases and J 4 bases, leaving 8 bases between the germline ends. The CDR3 runs 13 residues. CDR1 and CDR2 from the germline V gene are SGHNT and YENEEA. CDR3 nucleotides: TGTGCCAGCAGCTTATCGCTAGGCACTGAAGCTTTCTTT. Translated, it gives CASSLSLGTEAFF.

The chain uses TRBV30 and TRBJ1-1, with D tentatively TRBD1 (6 bases). The CDR3 totals 16 residues. CDR1 and CDR2 (germline): GTSNPN, SVGIG (reference sequence). With 3 bases removed from V and 8 bases from J, the gap between germline ends came to 25 bases. CDR3 in DNA: TGTGCCTGGAGCCTGGTCGCAGGGGCCGGAGTTGGGGAAGCTTTCTTT. This codes for CAWSLVAGAGVGEAFF.

The chain carries TRBV6-5 and TRBJ1-6; TRBD1 is a possible D gene (6 bases). Germline CDR1 is MNHEY and CDR2 is SVGAGI. The CDR3 consists of 15 residues. Trimming took off 2 bases at V and 9 bases at J, with 14 bases between the two ends. As DNA, the CDR3 is TGTGCCAGCAGTTACCGGCCAGGGGCCACTTCACCCCTCCACTTT. Translated: CASSYRPGATSPLHF.

This clone was detected only once. This sequence joins TRBV7-3 and TRBJ2-3; D unclear. This CDR3 has 14 residues. CDR1 and CDR2 (germline): SGHTA, FQGTGA. V lost 5 bases and J lost 2, with 11 bases in between. In nucleotides, the CDR3 is TGTGCCAGCAGCCCTCGTAGCCACACAGATACGCAGTATTTT. Translating gives CASSPRSHTDTQYF.

V is TRBV5-8 and J is TRBJ2-7, with D maybe TRBD1 (5 bases). V gave up 4 bases and J gave up 7 bases, with 9 bases separating them. Germline CDR1 and CDR2: SGHTS and YDEGEE. The CDR3 runs to 11 residues. The chain's CDR3 is CASSRSGEQYF. DNA of the CDR3: TGTGCCAGCAGCCGCTCAGGGGAGCAGTACTTC.

The V gene is TRBV2, the J gene TRBJ1-5; D unclear. Trimming removed 3 bases at V and 7 bases at J, with 10 bases between. CDR1 and CDR2 from the germline V gene are SNHLY and FYNNEI. The CDR3 extends over 13 amino acids. DNA of the CDR3: TGTGCCAGCAGTGACGGGGAGGAGCAGCCCCAGCATTTT. Its translation is CASSDGEEQPQHF. Together with reference TRBV2 and TRBJ1-5, the CDR3 gives the full variable domain: EPEVTQTPSHQVTQMGQEVILRCVPISNHLYFYWYRQILGQKVEFLVSFYNNEISEKSEIFDDQFSVERPDGSNFTLKIRSTKLEDSAMYFCASSDGEEQPQHFGDGTRLSIL.

This chain links TRBV9 with TRBJ2-3; D remains ambiguous. From germline, CDR1 is SGDLS and CDR2 YYNGEE. The germline V and J ends were trimmed by 7 bases and 0 bases, with 12 bases remaining between them. The CDR3 contains 14 residues. CDR3 in DNA: TGTGCCAGCTCGCGGAGCAAAAGCACAGATACGCAGTATTTT. This codes for CASSRSKSTDTQYF.

V and J are TRBV6-6 and TRBJ2-5, with 11 nucleotides matching TRBD1. This CDR3 spans 16 amino acids. The ends lost 5 bases at V and 4 bases at J; junction bases unmatched: 9. CDR1 and CDR2 from the germline V gene are MNHNY and SVGAGI (reference sequence). The CDR3 is CASSMGTGGLRETQYF. In nucleotides, the CDR3 is TGTGCCAGCAGTATGGGGACAGGGGGTCTTCGAGAGACCCAGTACTTC.

Only one count was recorded for this clone. The V and J genes are TRBV6-1 and TRBJ2-7; the D gene is possibly TRBD1 (6 bases). Deletions cut 1 base from V and 2 bases from J, with 15 bases between. The CDR3 covers 16 residues. The germline CDR1 and CDR2 sequences are MNHNS and SASEGT. The CDR3 loop reads CASSEGEQGLPYEQYF. The CDR3 DNA follows: TGTGCCAGCAGTGAAGGCGAACAGGGATTACCCTACGAGCAGTACTTC.

The V call is TRBV11-2, the J call TRBJ1-1; TRBD1 might be the D (5 bases). This CDR3 has 13 amino acids. The germline V gene encodes CDR1 SGHAT and CDR2 FQNNGV. Trimming took off 0 bases at V and 11 bases at J, with 13 bases between the two ends. CDR3 coding DNA: TGTGCCAGCAGCTTAGATCCCAGGGATCGGGCTTTCTTT. Translating gives CASSLDPRDRAFF. The full variable domain, with the rest looked up from reference TRBV11-2 and TRBJ1-1, is EAGVAQSPRYKIIEKRQSVAFWCNPISGHATLYWYQQILGQGPKLLIQFQNNGVVDDSQLPKDRFSAERLKGVDSTLKIQPAKLEDSAVYLCASSLDPRDRAFFGQGTRLTVV.

V usage is TRBV30 and J usage is TRBJ2-7; 11 nucleotides line up with TRBD2. Germline loops: CDR1 GTSNPN, CDR2 SVGIG (reference sequence). The CDR3 covers 14 residues. V shed 5 bases, J shed 1 base, and the junction held 4 bases outside the gene matches. CDR3 nucleotide sequence: TGTGCCTGGCGGACTAGCGGGTCGTCCTACGAGCAGTACTTC. This codes for CAWRTSGSSYEQYF.

V and J are TRBV5-1 and TRBJ2-7, with no clear D. Germline loops: CDR1 SGHRS, CDR2 YFSETQ. Trimming removed 4 bases at V and 2 bases at J, with 13 bases between. CDR3 length: 14 amino acids. The CDR3, as DNA: TGCGCCAGCAGCGCACCGGAGACGGCCTACGAGCAGTACTTC. Amino acid sequence: CASSAPETAYEQYF.

V and J are TRBV10-1 and TRBJ2-2; 10 bases fit TRBD1. The CDR3 has 18 residues. V trimming: 3 bases; J trimming: 3 bases; junction bases outside the gene matches: 10. Germline CDR1 reads WNHNN; CDR2 reads SYGVQD (reference sequence). In nucleotides, the CDR3 is TGCGCCAGCAGTGACCTTGGGACAGGGGACGCCGACACCGGGGAGCTGTTTTTT. Translated: CASSDLGTGDADTGELFF.

This chain connects TRBV11-2 to TRBJ1-2; D remains ambiguous. CDR3 length equals 14 residues. Germline V lookup: CDR1 SGHAT, CDR2 FQNNGV. V shed 4 bases and J shed 0 bases, with 9 bases lying between them. CDR3 nucleotides: TGTGCCAGCAGCTCCCCAGGCACTAACTATGGCTACACCTTC. Translation gives CASSSPGTNYGYTF.

This sequence joins TRBV6-5 and TRBJ2-1, with 7 bases fitting TRBD1. Trimming removed 8 bases from V and 4 bases from J; junction bases left unmatched: 5. Per the germline V gene, CDR1 is MNHEY and CDR2 is SVGAGI. The CDR3 extends over 13 amino acids. CDR3 bases: TGTGCCAGCGGACAGGCTTTTTACAATGAGCAGTTCTTC. It specifies CASGQAFYNEQFF.

This chain joins TRBV20-1 and TRBJ2-5; unclear D gene. Trimming took 4 bases from V and 5 from J, leaving 8 bases between them. Germline V lookup: CDR1 DFQATT, CDR2 SNEGSKA (reference sequence). The CDR3 covers 11 residues. The DNA for the CDR3 is TGCAGTGCTACCCCAAGCGAGACCCAGTACTTC. The encoded protein is CSATPSETQYF.

V gene TRBV7-9 combines with J gene TRBJ1-1; D might be TRBD1 (6 bases). CDR1 is SEHNR, CDR2 FQNEAQ, per germline (reference sequence). The CDR3 spans 14 residues. Trimming took 4 bases from V and 2 from J, leaving 11 bases between them. The CDR3 sequence is CASSSGQRNTEAFF. The CDR3 nucleotides are TGTGCCAGCAGCTCTGGACAGCGAAACACTGAAGCTTTCTTT.

This chain uses TRBV11-2 with TRBJ2-7; 10 bases map to TRBD1. Germline V lookup: CDR1 SGHAT, CDR2 FQNNGV. This CDR3 contains 14 residues. V trimming: 1 base; J trimming: 4 bases; junction bases outside the gene matches: 1. As DNA, the CDR3 is TGTGCCAGCAGCTTAGGACAGGGGGCTTACGAGCAGTACTTC. Residues: CASSLGQGAYEQYF.

The J gene is TRBJ2-7, the V gene TRBV4-1; 9 bases agree with TRBD1. From germline, CDR1 is MGHRA and CDR2 YSYEKL. With V trimmed by 0 bases and J by 3 bases, 12 bases remained unmatched. The CDR3 runs 18 residues. In nucleotides, the CDR3 is TGCGCCAGCAGCCAAGATACTGGGACAGGGTTATTTTTCTACGAGCAGTACTTC. It specifies CASSQDTGTGLFFYEQYF.

This chain links TRBV5-1 with TRBJ2-7; 8 positions agree with TRBD2. Per the germline V gene, CDR1 is SGHRS and CDR2 is YFSETQ. The CDR3 loop spans 15 amino acids. V dropped 4 bases and J dropped 2; count of bases not matched to a gene: 8. The CDR3 loop reads CASSPSGGRTYEQYF. The CDR3 bases are TGCGCCAGCAGCCCTTCGGGCGGGAGGACCTACGAGCAGTACTTC.